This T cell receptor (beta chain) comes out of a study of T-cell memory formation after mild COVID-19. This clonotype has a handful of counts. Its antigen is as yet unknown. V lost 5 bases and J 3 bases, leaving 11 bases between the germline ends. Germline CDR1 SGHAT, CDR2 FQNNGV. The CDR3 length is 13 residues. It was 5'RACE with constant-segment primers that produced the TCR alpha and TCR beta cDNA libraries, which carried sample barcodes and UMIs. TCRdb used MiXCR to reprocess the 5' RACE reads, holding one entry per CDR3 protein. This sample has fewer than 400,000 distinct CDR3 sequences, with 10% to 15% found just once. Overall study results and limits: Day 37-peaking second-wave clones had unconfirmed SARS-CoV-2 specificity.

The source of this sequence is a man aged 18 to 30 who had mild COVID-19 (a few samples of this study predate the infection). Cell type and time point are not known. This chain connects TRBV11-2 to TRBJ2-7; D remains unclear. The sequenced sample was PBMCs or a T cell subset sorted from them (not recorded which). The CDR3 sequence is CASSVLFSYEQYF. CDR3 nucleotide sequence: TGTGCCAGCAGCGTCCTGTTCAGCTACGAGCAGTACTTC.